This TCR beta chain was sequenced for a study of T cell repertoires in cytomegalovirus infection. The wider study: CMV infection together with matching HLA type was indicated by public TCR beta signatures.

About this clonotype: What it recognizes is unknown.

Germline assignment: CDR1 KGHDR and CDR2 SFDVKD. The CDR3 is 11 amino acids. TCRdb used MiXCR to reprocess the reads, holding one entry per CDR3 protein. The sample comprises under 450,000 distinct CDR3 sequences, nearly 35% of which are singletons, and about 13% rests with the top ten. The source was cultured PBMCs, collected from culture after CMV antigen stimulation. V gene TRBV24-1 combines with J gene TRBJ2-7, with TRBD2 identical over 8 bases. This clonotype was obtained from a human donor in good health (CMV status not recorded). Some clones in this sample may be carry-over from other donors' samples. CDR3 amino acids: CALSGSYEQYF. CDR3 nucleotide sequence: TGTGCGTTGAGCGGGAGCTACGAGCAGTACTTC.